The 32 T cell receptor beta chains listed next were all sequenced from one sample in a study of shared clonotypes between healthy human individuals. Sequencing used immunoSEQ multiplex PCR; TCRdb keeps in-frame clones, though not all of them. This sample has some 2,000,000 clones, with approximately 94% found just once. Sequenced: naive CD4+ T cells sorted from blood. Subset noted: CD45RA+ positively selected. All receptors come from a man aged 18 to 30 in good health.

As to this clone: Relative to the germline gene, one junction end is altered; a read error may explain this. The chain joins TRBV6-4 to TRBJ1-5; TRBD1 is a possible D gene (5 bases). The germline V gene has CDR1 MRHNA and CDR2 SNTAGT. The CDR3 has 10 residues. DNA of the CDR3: TGTGCCAGCAGGCACGGGGGAAGGAATTTT. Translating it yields CASRHGGRNF.

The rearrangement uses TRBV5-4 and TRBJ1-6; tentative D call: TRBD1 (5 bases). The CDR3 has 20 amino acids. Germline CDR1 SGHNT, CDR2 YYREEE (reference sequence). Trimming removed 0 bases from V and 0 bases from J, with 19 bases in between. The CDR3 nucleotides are TGTGCCAGCAGCTTGGTTCAGGGCCCAAATATCGGCTCCTATAATTCACCCCTCCACTTT. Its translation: CASSLVQGPNIGSYNSPLHF.

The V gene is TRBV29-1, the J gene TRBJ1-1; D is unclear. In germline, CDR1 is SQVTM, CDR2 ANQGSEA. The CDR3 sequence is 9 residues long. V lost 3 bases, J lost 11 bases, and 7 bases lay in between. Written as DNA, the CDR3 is TGCAGCGTTGATCAGGATGCTTTCTTT. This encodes CSVDQDAFF. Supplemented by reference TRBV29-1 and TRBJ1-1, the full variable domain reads SAVISQKPSRDICQRGTSLTIQCQVDSQVTMMFWYRQQPGQSLTLIATANQGSEATYESGFVIDKFPISRPNLTFSTLTVSNMSPEDSSIYLCSVDQDAFFGQGTRLTVV.

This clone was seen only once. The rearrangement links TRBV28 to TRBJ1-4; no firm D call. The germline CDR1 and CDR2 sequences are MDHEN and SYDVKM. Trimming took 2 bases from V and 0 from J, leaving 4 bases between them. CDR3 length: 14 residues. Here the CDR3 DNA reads TGTGCCAGCAGTTTACGGACAACTAATGAAAAACTGTTTTTT. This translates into CASSLRTTNEKLFF.

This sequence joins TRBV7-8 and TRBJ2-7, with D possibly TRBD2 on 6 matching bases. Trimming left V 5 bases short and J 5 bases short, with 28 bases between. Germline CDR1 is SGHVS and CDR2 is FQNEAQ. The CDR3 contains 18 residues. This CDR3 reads CASSTAGGIVPLDDEQYF. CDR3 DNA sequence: TGTGCCAGCAGCACTGCCGGGGGAATAGTCCCTCTCGACGACGAGCAGTACTTC.

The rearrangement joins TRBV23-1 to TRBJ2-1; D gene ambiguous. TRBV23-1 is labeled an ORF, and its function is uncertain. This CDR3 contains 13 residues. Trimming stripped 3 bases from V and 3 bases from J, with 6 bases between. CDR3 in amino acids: CASSQPVYNEQFF. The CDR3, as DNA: TGCGCCAGCAGTCAGCCGGTCTACAATGAGCAGTTCTTC.

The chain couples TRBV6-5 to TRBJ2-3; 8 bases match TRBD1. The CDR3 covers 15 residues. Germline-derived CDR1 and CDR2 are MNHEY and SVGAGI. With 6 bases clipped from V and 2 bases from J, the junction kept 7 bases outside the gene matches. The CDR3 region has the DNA TGTGCCAGCAGCCAGACAGGGGCCTTCACAGATACGCAGTATTTT. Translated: CASSQTGAFTDTQYF.

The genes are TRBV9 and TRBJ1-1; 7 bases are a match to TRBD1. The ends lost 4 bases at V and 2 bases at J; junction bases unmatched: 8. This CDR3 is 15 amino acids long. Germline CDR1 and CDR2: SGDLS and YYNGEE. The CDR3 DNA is TGTGCCAGCAGCTCCCGGACAGGATCTAACACTGAAGCTTTCTTT. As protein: CASSSRTGSNTEAFF.

The CDR3 region has the DNA TGTGCCAGCAGCTTAGCCCCCCGGGGGCGGGTTACAGATACGCAGTATTTT. It yields the protein CASSLAPRGRVTDTQYF. The chain is built from TRBV11-2 and TRBJ2-3; D assignment may be TRBD1 or TRBD2 (6 bases each). V was clipped by 1 base and J by 3 bases, with 17 bases between them. CDR1 and CDR2 from the germline V gene are SGHAT and FQNNGV. This CDR3 has 17 amino acids.

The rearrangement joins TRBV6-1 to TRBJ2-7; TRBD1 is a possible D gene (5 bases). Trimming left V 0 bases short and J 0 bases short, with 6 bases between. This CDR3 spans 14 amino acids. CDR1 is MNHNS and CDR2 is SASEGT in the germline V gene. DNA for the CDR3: TGTGCCAGCAGTGAAGCACAGGTCTCCTACGAGCAGTACTTC. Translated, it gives CASSEAQVSYEQYF.

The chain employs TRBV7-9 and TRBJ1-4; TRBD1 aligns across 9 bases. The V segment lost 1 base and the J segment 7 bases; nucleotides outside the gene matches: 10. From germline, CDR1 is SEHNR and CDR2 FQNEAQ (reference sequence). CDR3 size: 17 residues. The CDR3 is CASSLERRGTGIEKLFF. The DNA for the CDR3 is TGTGCCAGCAGCTTAGAACGCCGTGGGACAGGGATTGAAAAACTGTTTTTT.

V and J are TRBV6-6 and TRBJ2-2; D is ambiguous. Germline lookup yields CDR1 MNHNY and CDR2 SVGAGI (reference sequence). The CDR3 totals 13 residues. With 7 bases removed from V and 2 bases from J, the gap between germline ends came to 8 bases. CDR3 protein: CASNPPNTGELFF. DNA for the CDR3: TGTGCCAGCAATCCACCAAACACCGGGGAGCTGTTTTTT.

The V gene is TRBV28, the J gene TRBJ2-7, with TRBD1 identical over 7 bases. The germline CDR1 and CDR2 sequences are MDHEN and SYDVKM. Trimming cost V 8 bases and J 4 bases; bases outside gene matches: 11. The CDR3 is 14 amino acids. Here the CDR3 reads CASLGAMGQYEQYF. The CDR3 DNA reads TGTGCCAGCCTTGGGGCCATGGGACAGTACGAGCAGTACTTC.

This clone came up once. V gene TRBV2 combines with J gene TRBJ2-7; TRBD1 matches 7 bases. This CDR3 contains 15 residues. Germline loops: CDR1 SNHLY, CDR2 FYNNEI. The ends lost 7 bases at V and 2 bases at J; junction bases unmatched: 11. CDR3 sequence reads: CASTQGQTLTYEQYF. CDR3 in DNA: TGTGCCAGCACTCAGGGACAGACCCTCACCTACGAGCAGTACTTC.

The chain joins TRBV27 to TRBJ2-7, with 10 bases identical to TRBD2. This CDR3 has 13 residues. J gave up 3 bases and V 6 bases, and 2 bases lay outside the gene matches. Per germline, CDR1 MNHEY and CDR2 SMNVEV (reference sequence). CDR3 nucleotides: TGTGCCAGCAGGTGGACTAGCGGCTACGAGCAGTACTTC. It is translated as CASRWTSGYEQYF.

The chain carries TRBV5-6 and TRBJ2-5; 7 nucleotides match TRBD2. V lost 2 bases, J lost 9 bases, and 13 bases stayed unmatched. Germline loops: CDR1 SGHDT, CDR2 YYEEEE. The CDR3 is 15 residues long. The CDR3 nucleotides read TGTGCCAGCAGCTTCGACGGGAGGTCAATTAAGGCCCAGTACTTC. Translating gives CASSFDGRSIKAQYF.

The CDR3, as DNA: TGTGCCAGCAGCTTTACAGCTTTTGGGGCAACTAATGAAAAACTGTTTTTT. Encoded protein: CASSFTAFGATNEKLFF. J is TRBJ1-4 and V is TRBV11-2; the D is unclear. Germline V CDR1 and CDR2: SGHAT, FQNNGV. The CDR3 covers 17 residues. The germline V and J ends were trimmed by 3 bases and 0 bases, with 14 bases remaining between them.

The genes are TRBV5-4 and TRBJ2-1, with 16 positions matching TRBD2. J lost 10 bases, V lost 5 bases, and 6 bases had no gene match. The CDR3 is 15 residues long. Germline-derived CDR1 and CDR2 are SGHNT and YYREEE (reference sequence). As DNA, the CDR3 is TGTGCCAGCAGACAGGGACTAGCGGGGGGGCCGGAGCAGTTCTTC. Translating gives CASRQGLAGGPEQFF.

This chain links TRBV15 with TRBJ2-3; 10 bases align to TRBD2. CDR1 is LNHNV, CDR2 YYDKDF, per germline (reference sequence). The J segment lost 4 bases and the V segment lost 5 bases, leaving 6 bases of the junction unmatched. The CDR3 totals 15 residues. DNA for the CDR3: TGTGCCACCAGCGTCACTAGCGGGAAAGCAGATACGCAGTATTTT. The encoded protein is CATSVTSGKADTQYF.

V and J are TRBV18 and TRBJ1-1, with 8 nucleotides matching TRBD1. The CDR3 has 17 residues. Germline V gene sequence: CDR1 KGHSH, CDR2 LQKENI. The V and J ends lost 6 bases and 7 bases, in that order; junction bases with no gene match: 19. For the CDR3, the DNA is TGTGCCAGCTCTTTCCAGGGCCAGGGGGCGCGGGTTGGTGAAGCTTTCTTT. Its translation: CASSFQGQGARVGEAFF.

The CDR3 spells CASRYTGERGYTF. Written as DNA, the CDR3 is TGTGCCAGCAGATATACAGGGGAGAGGGGCTACACCTTC. This chain links TRBV6-1 with TRBJ1-2, with 7 bases that match TRBD1. The CDR3 spans 13 residues. From germline, CDR1 is MNHNS and CDR2 SASEGT. V shed 6 bases, J shed 8 bases, and the junction held 9 bases outside the gene matches.

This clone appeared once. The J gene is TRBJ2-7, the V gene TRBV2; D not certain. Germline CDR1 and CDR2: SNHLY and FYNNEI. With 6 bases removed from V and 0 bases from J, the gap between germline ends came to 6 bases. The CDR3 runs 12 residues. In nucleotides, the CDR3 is TGTGCCAGCAGGGAAAACTCCTACGAGCAGTACTTC. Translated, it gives CASRENSYEQYF. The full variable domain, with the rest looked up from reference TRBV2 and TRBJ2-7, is EPEVTQTPSHQVTQMGQEVILRCVPISNHLYFYWYRQILGQKVEFLVSFYNNEISEKSEIFDDQFSVERPDGSNFTLKIRSTKLEDSAMYFCASRENSYEQYFGPGTRLTVT.

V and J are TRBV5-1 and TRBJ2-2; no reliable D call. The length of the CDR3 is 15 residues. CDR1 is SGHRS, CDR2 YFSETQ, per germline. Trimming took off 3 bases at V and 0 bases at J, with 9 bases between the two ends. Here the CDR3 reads CASSSTTSNTGELFF. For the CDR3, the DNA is TGCGCCAGCAGCTCTACTACTTCGAACACCGGGGAGCTGTTTTTT.

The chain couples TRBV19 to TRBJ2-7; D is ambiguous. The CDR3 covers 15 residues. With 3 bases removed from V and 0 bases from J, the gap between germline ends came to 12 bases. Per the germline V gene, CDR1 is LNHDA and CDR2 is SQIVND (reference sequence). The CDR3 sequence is CASSIVGLSSYEQYF. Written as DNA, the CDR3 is TGTGCCAGTAGTATTGTGGGGTTAAGCTCCTACGAGCAGTACTTC.

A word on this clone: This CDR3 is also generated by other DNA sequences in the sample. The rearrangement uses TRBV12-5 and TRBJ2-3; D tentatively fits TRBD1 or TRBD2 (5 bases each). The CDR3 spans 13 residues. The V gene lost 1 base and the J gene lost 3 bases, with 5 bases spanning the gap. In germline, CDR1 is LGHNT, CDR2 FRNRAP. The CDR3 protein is CASGLGGTDTQYF. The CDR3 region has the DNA TGTGCTAGTGGTTTGGGGGGGACAGATACGCAGTATTTT.

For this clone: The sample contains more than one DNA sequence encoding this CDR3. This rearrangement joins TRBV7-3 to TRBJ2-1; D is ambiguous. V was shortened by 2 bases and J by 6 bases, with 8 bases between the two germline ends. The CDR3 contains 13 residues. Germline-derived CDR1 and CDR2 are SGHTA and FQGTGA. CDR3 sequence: CASSLGVGNEQFF. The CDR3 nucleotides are TGTGCCAGCAGCTTAGGGGTGGGCAATGAGCAGTTCTTC. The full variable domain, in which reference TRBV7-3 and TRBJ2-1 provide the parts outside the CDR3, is GAGVSQTPSNKVTEKGKYVELRCDPISGHTALYWYRQSLGQGPEFLIYFQGTGAADDSGLPNDRFFAVRPEGSVSTLKIQRTERGDSAVYLCASSLGVGNEQFFGPGTRLTVL.

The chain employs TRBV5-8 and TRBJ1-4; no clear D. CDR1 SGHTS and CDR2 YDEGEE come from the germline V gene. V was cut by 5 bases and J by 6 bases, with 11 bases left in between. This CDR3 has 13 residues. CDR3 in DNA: TGTGCCAGCAGGGAGGGTCGTTATGAAAAACTGTTTTTT. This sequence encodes CASREGRYEKLFF.

The CDR3 reads CASSEGGGTGGIFSNQPQHF. The CDR3 coding sequence is TGTGCCAGCAGTGAAGGAGGGGGGACAGGGGGCATCTTTAGCAATCAGCCCCAGCATTTT. The V and J genes are TRBV6-1 and TRBJ1-5; TRBD1 matches 12 bases. V dropped 1 base and J dropped 0; count of bases not matched to a gene: 10. This CDR3 has 20 amino acids. Germline V gene lookup returns CDR1 MNHNS and CDR2 SASEGT.

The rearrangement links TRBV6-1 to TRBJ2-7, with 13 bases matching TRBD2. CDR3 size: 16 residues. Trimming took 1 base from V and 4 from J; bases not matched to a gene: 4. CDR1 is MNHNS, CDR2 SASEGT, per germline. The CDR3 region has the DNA TGTGCCAGCAGTGAAGGCGGACTAGCGGGAGTATACGAGCAGTACTTC. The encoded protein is CASSEGGLAGVYEQYF.

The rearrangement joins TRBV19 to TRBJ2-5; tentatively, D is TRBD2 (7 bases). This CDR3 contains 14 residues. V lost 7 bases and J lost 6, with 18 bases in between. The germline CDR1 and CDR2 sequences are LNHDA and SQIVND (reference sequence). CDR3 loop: CASTNRGGAKTQYF. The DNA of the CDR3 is TGTGCCAGTACTAACCGAGGGGGGGCCAAGACCCAGTACTTC.

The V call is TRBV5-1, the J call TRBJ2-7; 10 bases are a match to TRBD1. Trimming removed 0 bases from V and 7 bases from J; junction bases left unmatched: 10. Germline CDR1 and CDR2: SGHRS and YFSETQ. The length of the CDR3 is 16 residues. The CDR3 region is CASSLVGTGVPEEQYF. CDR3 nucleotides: TGCGCCAGCAGCTTGGTAGGGACAGGGGTTCCGGAAGAGCAGTACTTC.

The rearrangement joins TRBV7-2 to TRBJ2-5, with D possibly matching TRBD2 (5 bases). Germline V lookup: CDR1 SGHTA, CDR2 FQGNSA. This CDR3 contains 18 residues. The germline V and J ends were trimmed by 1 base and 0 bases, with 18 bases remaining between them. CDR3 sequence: CASSLGYRGHVDQETQYF. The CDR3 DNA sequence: TGTGCCAGCAGCTTAGGGTATCGGGGTCATGTAGACCAAGAGACCCAGTACTTC.